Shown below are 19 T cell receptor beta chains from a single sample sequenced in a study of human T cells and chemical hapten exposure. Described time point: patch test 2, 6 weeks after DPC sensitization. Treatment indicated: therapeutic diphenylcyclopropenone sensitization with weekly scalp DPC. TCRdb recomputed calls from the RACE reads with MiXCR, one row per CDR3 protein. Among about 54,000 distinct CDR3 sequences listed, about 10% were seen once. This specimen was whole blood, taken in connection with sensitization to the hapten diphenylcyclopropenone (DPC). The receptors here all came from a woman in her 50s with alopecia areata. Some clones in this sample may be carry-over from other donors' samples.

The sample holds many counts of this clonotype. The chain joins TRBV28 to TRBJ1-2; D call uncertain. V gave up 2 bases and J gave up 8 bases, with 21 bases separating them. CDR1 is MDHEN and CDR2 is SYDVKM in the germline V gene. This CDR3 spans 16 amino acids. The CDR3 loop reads CASSLVDPRGLRGYTF. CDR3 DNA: TGTGCCAGCAGTTTAGTTGACCCAAGAGGGCTTCGGGGCTACACCTTC.

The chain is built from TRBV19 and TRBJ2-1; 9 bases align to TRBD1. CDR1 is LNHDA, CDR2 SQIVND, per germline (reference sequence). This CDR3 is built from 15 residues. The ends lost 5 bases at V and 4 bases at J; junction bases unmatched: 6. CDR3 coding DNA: TGTGCCAGTAGTCCTGACAGGGGGTCTTACAATGAGCAGTTCTTC. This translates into CASSPDRGSYNEQFF. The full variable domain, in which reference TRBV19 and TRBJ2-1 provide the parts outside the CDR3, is DGGITQSPKYLFRKEGQNVTLSCEQNLNHDAMYWYRQDPGQGLRLIYYSQIVNDFQKGDIAEGYSVSREKKESFPLTVTSAQKNPTAFYLCASSPDRGSYNEQFFGPGTRLTVL.

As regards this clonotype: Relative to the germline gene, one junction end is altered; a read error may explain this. The CDR3 DNA is TGCAGCGTCGTTACGGTGGAGCCGTTCTTC. Protein sequence: CSVVTVEPFF. This chain uses TRBV29-1 with TRBJ2-1; D gene unclear. Germline lookup yields CDR1 SQVTM and CDR2 ANQGSEA. CDR3 size: 10 residues.

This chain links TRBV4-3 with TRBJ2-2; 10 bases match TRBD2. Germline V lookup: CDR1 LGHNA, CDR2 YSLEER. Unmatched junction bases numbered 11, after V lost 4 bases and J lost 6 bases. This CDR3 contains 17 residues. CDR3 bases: TGCGCCAGCAGCCGGACCTCGAGCGGGGGGGCCCCCGGGGAGCTGTTTTTT. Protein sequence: CASSRTSSGGAPGELFF.

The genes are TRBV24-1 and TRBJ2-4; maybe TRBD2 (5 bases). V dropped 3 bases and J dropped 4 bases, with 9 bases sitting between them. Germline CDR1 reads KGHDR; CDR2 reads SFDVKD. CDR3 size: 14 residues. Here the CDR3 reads CATSDSPGKNIQYF. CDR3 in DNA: TGTGCCACCAGTGATAGTCCGGGGAAAAACATTCAGTACTTC.

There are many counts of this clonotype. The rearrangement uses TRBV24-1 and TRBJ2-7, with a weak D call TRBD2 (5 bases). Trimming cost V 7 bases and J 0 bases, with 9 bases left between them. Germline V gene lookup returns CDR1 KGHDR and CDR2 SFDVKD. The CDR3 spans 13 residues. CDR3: CATSLGSSYEQYF. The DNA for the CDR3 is TGTGCCACCAGCCTGGGGAGCTCCTACGAGCAGTACTTC.

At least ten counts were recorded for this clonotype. Here the CDR3 reads CASSEGTSGSSDTQYF. CDR3 sequence (DNA): TGTGCCAGCAGCGAGGGGACTAGCGGGAGTTCAGATACGCAGTATTTT. This chain links TRBV2 with TRBJ2-3, with 14 bases aligning to TRBD2. The V segment lost 6 bases and the J segment 4 bases; nucleotides outside the gene matches: 6. Germline CDR1 SNHLY, CDR2 FYNNEI. The CDR3 contains 16 residues. Full variable domain (remainder filled in from reference TRBV2 and TRBJ2-3): EPEVTQTPSHQVTQMGQEVILRCVPISNHLYFYWYRQILGQKVEFLVSFYNNEISEKSEIFDDQFSVERPDGSNFTLKIRSTKLEDSAMYFCASSEGTSGSSDTQYFGPGTRLTVL.

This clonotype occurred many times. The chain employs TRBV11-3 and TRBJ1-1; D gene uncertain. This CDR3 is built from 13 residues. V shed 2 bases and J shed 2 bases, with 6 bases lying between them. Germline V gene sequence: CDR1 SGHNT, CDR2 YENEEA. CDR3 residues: CASSLNTNTEAFF. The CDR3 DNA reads TGTGCCAGCAGCTTAAACACAAACACTGAAGCTTTCTTT.

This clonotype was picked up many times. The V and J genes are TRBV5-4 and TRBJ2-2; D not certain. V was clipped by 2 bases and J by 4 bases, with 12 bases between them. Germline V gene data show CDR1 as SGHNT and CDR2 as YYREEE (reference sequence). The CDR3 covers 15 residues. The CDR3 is CASSFLGFGTGELFF. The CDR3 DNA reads TGTGCCAGCAGCTTTTTGGGATTCGGCACCGGGGAGCTGTTTTTT. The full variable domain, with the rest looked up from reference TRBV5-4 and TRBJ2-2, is ETGVTQSPTHLIKTRGQQVTLRCSSQSGHNTVSWYQQALGQGPQFIFQYYREEENGRGNFPPRFSGLQFPNYSSELNVNALELDDSALYLCASSFLGFGTGELFFGEGSRLTVL.

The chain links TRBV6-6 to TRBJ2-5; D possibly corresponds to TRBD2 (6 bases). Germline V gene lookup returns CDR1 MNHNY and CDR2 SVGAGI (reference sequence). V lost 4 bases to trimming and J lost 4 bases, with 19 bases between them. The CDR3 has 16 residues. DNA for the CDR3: TGTGCCAGCAGTTTCCTATACCGGGAGCACCTAGAGACCCAGTACTTC. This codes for CASSFLYREHLETQYF.

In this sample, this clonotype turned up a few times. In DNA, the CDR3 is TGTGCCACCAACCTGGGGACAGAAAATGAAAAACTGTTTTTT. Its protein product is CATNLGTENEKLFF. The V gene is TRBV2, the J gene TRBJ1-4; 7 bases line up with TRBD1. V was pared by 10 bases and J by 5 bases, with 10 bases of the junction left unmatched. This CDR3 has 14 residues. The germline V gene encodes CDR1 SNHLY and CDR2 FYNNEI.

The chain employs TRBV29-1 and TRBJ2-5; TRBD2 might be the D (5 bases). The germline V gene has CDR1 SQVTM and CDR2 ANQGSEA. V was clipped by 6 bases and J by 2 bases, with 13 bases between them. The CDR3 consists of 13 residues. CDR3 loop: CSVGRGTQETQYF. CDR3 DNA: TGCAGCGTCGGCCGGGGAACACAAGAGACCCAGTACTTC.

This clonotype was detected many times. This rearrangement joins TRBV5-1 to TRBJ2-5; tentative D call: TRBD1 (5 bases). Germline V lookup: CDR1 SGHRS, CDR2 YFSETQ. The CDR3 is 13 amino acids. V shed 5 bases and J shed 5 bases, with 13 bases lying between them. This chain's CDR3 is CASRFGAWETQYF. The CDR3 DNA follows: TGCGCCAGCAGGTTTGGGGCCTGGGAGACCCAGTACTTC.

The CDR3 loop reads CASSSRQGMAGANVLTF. The DNA for the CDR3 is TGTGCCAGCAGTTCCCGCCAGGGGATGGCTGGGGCCAACGTCCTGACTTTC. V and J are TRBV6-5 and TRBJ2-6, with D maybe TRBD1 (6 bases). Germline V gene lookup returns CDR1 MNHEY and CDR2 SVGAGI. With 4 bases removed from V and 2 bases from J, the gap between germline ends came to 15 bases. The CDR3 contains 17 residues.

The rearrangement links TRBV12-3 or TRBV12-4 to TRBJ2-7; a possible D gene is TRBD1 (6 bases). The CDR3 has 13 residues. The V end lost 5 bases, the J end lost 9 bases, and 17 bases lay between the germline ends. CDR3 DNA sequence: TGTGCCAGCAGTCTGCAGGGGTTCGTAGGGCAGTACTTC. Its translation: CASSLQGFVGQYF.

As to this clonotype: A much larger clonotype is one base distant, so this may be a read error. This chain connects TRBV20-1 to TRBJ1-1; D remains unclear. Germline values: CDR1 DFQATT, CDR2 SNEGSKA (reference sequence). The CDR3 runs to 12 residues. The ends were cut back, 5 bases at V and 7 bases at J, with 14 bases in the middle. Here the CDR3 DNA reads TGCAGTGCTGAGGCCAATATCTATGAAGCTTTCTTT. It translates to CSAEANIYEAFF.

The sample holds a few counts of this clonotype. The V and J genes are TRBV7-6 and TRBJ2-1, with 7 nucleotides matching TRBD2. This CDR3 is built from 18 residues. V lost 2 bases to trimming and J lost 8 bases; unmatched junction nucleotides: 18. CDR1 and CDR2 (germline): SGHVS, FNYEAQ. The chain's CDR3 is CASSLWMQSGTPSDEQFF. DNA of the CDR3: TGTGCCAGCAGCTTATGGATGCAGAGCGGGACTCCAAGCGATGAGCAGTTCTTC.

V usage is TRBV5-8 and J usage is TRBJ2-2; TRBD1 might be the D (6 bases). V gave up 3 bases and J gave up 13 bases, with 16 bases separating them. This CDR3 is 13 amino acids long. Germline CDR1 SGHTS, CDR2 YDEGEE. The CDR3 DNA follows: TGTGCCAGCAGCTCCGGGACAAAGGCGCGGCTGTTTTTT. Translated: CASSSGTKARLFF.

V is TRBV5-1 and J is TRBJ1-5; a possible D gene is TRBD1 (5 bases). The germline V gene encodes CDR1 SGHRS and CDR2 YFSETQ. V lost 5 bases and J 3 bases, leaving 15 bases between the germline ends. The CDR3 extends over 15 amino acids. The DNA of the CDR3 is TGCGCCAGCAGTCTGCAGGGTATCGCCAATCAGCCCCAGCATTTT. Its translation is CASSLQGIANQPQHF.